Below are 24 T cell receptor beta chains sequenced from a single sample in a study of T cells in women clearing cervical HPV infection (dated by TCRdb to the late 2010s). Library construction relied on the immunoSEQ multiplex PCR assay. The immuneACCESS repertoire file appears here via TCRdb, limited to in-frame rearrangements. These files lack a portion of the clones; in checked studies, under half of the deficit traces to unresolved V genes, and the cause of the others is not known. The table held for this sample gives around 21,000 clones. Over 5% of the sample lies in the top ten. The sample consisted of blood buffy coat. These receptors all come from a woman aged 18 to 75 with a cervical HPV16 infection that either progressed to CIN3+ or cleared (not recorded which).

In the case of this clone: Read coverage stops 3 residues before the CDR3 terminus; the germline J gene supplies the remainder. V is TRBV24-1 and J is TRBJ2-1, with no clear D. Trimming removed 5 bases from V and 4 bases from J, with 14 bases in between. Germline CDR1 is KGHDR and CDR2 is SFDVKD. The CDR3 covers 15 residues. The part of the CDR3 DNA that was read is TGTGCCACCAGTGGAGCGTCGGAAACTTACAATGAG. It yields the protein CATSGASETYNE. The CDR3 in its entirety is CATSGASETYNEQFF.

Comment on this clone: The observed sequence ends 3 residues before the CDR3 terminus, with the missing tail filled in from the germline J gene. The chain carries TRBV9 and TRBJ1-3; 7 positions match TRBD1. This CDR3 is built from 17 residues. The J segment lost 2 bases and the V segment lost 2 bases, leaving 10 bases of the junction unmatched. Germline V gene data show CDR1 as SGDLS and CDR2 as YYNGEE. CDR3 region: CASSVVDRPRAGNTIYF. The CDR3 bases that were read are TGTGCCAGCAGCGTGGTGGACAGGCCGCGGGCTGGAAACACC.

Points on this clone: Coverage ceases 3 residues before the CDR3 finishes, and the germline J gene fills in the end. V and J are TRBV7-3 and TRBJ2-7; 9 nucleotides line up with TRBD1. The V and J ends lost 5 bases and 5 bases, in that order; junction bases with no gene match: 4. Looked up from germline, CDR1 is SGHTA and CDR2 is FQGTGA. This CDR3 contains 13 residues. This CDR3 reads CASSPGQGHEQYF. The CDR3 bases that were read are TGTGCCAGCAGCCCGGGACAGGGCCACGAG.

Details on this clone: The CDR3 end lies 3 residues beyond the end of the read and is filled in from the germline J gene. The J gene is TRBJ2-3, the V gene TRBV7-9; TRBD1 matches 11 bases. Germline V lookup: CDR1 SEHNR, CDR2 FQNEAQ (reference sequence). The CDR3 length is 15 residues. With V trimmed by 5 bases and J by 4 bases, 5 bases remained unmatched. The CDR3 bases that were read are TGTGCCAGCAGCCCGGGACAGGGGGTTTCAGATACG. It codes for CASSPGQGVSDT. The entire CDR3 protein reads CASSPGQGVSDTQYF. Complete variable domain (other parts from reference TRBV7-9 and TRBJ2-3): DTGVSQNPRHKITKRGQNVTFRCDPISEHNRLYWYRQTLGQGPEFLTYFQNEAQLEKSRLLSDRFSAERPKGSFSTLEIQRTEQGDSAMYLCASSPGQGVSDTQYFGPGTRLTVL.

Notes on this clone: The sequenced fragment ends 3 residues before the CDR3 boundary, so the rest is inferred from the germline J gene. The chain joins TRBV14 to TRBJ1-2, with D perhaps matching TRBD1 (5 bases). This CDR3 has 18 amino acids. From germline, CDR1 is SGHDN and CDR2 FVKESK. V was shortened by 1 base and J by 4 bases, with 22 bases between the two germline ends. CDR3 DNA (partial): TGTGCCAGCAGCCAAGTGTTTGGGGCGCCCGGGTTGTCCTATGGC. Amino acids: CASSQVFGAPGLSYG. The whole CDR3 protein reads CASSQVFGAPGLSYGYTF.

Concerning this clone itself: Read coverage stops 3 residues before the CDR3 terminus; the germline J gene supplies the remainder. This chain uses TRBV25-1 with TRBJ2-3; 10 bases agree with TRBD2. The CDR3 sequence is 16 residues long. Germline-derived CDR1 and CDR2 are MGHDK and SYGVNS. Trimming removed 5 bases from V and 1 base from J; junction bases left unmatched: 6. The CDR3 DNA, read in part, is TGTGCCAGCAGTAAAAGCGGGAGGGCCGGCACAGATACG. It codes for CASSKSGRAGTDT. The full CDR3 reads CASSKSGRAGTDTQYF.

On this clone: Sequencing ends 3 residues short of the CDR3 end; the germline J gene provides the rest. The V gene is TRBV20-1, the J gene TRBJ2-1; tentative D call: TRBD2 (7 bases). Germline V gene lookup returns CDR1 DFQATT and CDR2 SNEGSKA (reference sequence). The germline V and J ends were trimmed by 6 bases and 7 bases, with 22 bases remaining between them. The CDR3 extends over 15 amino acids. The CDR3 reads CSAQGGGLAGNEQFF. The sequenced CDR3 bases are TGCAGTGCCCAAGGGGGAGGGCTAGCCGGAAATGAG.

Details on this clone: The read stops 3 residues short of the end of the CDR3; the missing end is completed from the germline J gene. The genes are TRBV19 and TRBJ1-5; perhaps TRBD1 as D (6 bases). CDR1 and CDR2 (germline): LNHDA, SQIVND (reference sequence). This CDR3 comprises 15 residues. The V and J ends lost 7 bases and 0 bases respectively, with 13 bases between them. The sequenced CDR3 bases are TGTGCCAGTACCGTGGACAGTACTAGCAATCAGCCC. This translates into CASTVDSTSNQP. The full CDR3 is CASTVDSTSNQPQHF.

On this clone itself: The read is 3 residues too short to cover the CDR3 end, so that end is filled in from the germline J gene. The chain joins TRBV7-9 to TRBJ2-2; D is uncertain. The CDR3 extends over 14 amino acids. Trimming pared 3 bases from V and 4 bases from J, leaving 9 bases between. CDR1 SEHNR and CDR2 FQNEAQ come from the germline V gene (reference sequence). CDR3 sequence reads: CASSFFILTGELFF. The CDR3 DNA, read in part, is TGTGCCAGCAGCTTCTTTATCCTCACCGGGGAG.

As regards this clone: The read comes to an end 3 residues before the CDR3 does, leaving the germline J gene to fill in the end. The chain recombines TRBV19 with TRBJ2-7, with D possibly matching TRBD2 (7 bases). CDR1 and CDR2 from the germline V gene are LNHDA and SQIVND (reference sequence). Trimming stripped 10 bases from V and 3 bases from J, with 16 bases between. The CDR3 is 13 amino acids. Incomplete CDR3 DNA: TGTGCCACGTTAGGAGGGGGGGACTACGAG. Its protein product is CATLGGGDYE. The entire CDR3 is CATLGGGDYEQYF.

Considering frequency, this clone is medium-sized. The read terminates 3 residues ahead of where the CDR3 ends, so the germline J gene completes it. The chain joins TRBV18 to TRBJ1-4, with no clear D. The CDR3 runs to 12 residues. The V end was cut by 6 bases, the J end by 8 bases, with 10 bases between. Germline lookup yields CDR1 KGHSH and CDR2 LQKENI. CDR3 DNA (partial): TGTGCCAGCTCGCGGGTTCGGGAAAAA. Protein: CASSRVREK. The whole CDR3 reads CASSRVREKLFF. Combining the CDR3 with reference TRBV18 and TRBJ1-4 gives the whole variable domain NAGVMQNPRHLVRRRGQEARLRCSPMKGHSHVYWYRQLPEEGLKFMVYLQKENIIDESGMPKERFSAEFPKEGPSILRIQQVVRGDSAAYFCASSRVREKLFFGSGTQLSVL.

The covered CDR3 bases are TGTGCCAGCCGGGACGCAGGGGCAGAAAATCAGCCC. Translating gives CASRDAGAENQP. The entire CDR3 sequence reads CASRDAGAENQPQHF. The chain couples TRBV6-2 or TRBV6-3 to TRBJ1-5; possibly TRBD1 for D (6 bases). The CDR3 end is not reached by the read, which stops 3 residues before it; the germline J gene fills it in. V was trimmed by 8 bases and J by 4 bases, leaving 18 bases between them. Germline lookup yields CDR1 MNHEY and CDR2 SVGEGT. CDR3 length: 15 amino acids.

The sequenced CDR3 bases are TGTGCCAGCAGTCCCCCAGAGGGTCCTAATGAAAAA. Its protein product is CASSPPEGPNEK. The full CDR3 protein reads CASSPPEGPNEKLFF. V is TRBV28 and J is TRBJ1-4; no clear D. The missing CDR3 end, 3 residues past where the read stops, is filled in from the germline J gene. Germline loops: CDR1 MDHEN, CDR2 SYDVKM. V lost 5 bases to trimming and J lost 3 bases, with 13 bases between them. This CDR3 region has 15 residues.

To note about this clone: The read stops 3 residues short of the end of the CDR3; the missing end is completed from the germline J gene. The gene calls are TRBV6-2 or TRBV6-3 and TRBJ2-7, with D tentatively TRBD2 (5 bases). This CDR3 comprises 14 residues. V dropped 5 bases and J dropped 4 bases, with 15 bases sitting between them. Germline CDR1 and CDR2: MNHEY and SVGEGT. CDR3 in amino acids: CASSDWTGKYEQYF. The covered CDR3 bases are TGTGCCAGCAGTGACTGGACTGGAAAATACGAG.

Remarks on this clone: The read terminates 3 residues ahead of where the CDR3 ends, so the germline J gene completes it. This chain links TRBV10-1 with TRBJ1-2, with 8 nucleotides matching TRBD1. The CDR3 consists of 14 residues. Germline V CDR1 and CDR2: WNHNN, SYGVQD (reference sequence). The CDR3 spells CASSPGTGALGYTF. The DNA read from the CDR3 is TGCGCCAGCAGTCCCGGGACAGGAGCCTTGGGC.

Note on this clone: The read falls 3 residues short of the CDR3 end, and the missing part is taken from the germline J gene. The genes are TRBV30 and TRBJ1-1; TRBD1 agrees at 11 bases. This CDR3 has 15 amino acids. The trim removed 2 bases at V and 5 bases at J, leaving 7 bases unmatched. Germline loops: CDR1 GTSNPN, CDR2 SVGIG (reference sequence). CDR3 amino acids: CAWSTPGTGGTEAFF. CDR3 DNA, as far as it was read: TGTGCCTGGAGTACCCCCGGGACAGGGGGGACTGAA.

To note about this clone: Read sequence stops 3 residues before the CDR3 end, and the germline J gene provides the missing end. The chain couples TRBV30 to TRBJ2-3; TRBD2 aligns across 7 bases. The CDR3 consists of 14 residues. From germline, CDR1 is GTSNPN and CDR2 SVGIG (reference sequence). V gave up 5 bases and J gave up 8 bases; unmatched junction bases: 13. CDR3 protein: CAWAPLRESVTQYF. CDR3 DNA, as far as it was read: TGTGCCTGGGCCCCCCTGCGGGAGTCGGTTACG.

Concerning this clone itself: The read terminates 3 residues before the CDR3 end, so the remaining end is supplied by the germline J gene. V usage is TRBV20-1 and J usage is TRBJ2-4, with TRBD2 as a possible D gene (5 bases). V lost 7 bases to trimming and J lost 0 bases, with 16 bases between them. The CDR3 runs 15 residues. Germline values: CDR1 DFQATT, CDR2 SNEGSKA (reference sequence). The CDR3 DNA, read in part, is TGCAGTGTCCCGAGGGCACCACTAGCCAAAAACATT. It is translated as CSVPRAPLAKNI. The whole CDR3 sequence is CSVPRAPLAKNIQYF.

A remark on this clone: The read terminates 3 residues before the CDR3 end, so the remaining end is supplied by the germline J gene. The chain links TRBV28 to TRBJ2-5, with D maybe TRBD1 (5 bases). Germline CDR1 is MDHEN and CDR2 is SYDVKM. With 6 bases removed from V and 2 bases from J, the gap between germline ends came to 10 bases. The CDR3 is 13 residues long. CDR3 loop: CASSSQGQETQYF. The sequenced CDR3 bases are TGTGCCAGCAGCTCCCAGGGTCAAGAGACC.

In regard to this clone: Read coverage stops 3 residues before the CDR3 terminus; the germline J gene supplies the remainder. The V and J genes are TRBV20-1 and TRBJ1-3; D is unresolved. CDR3 size: 14 residues. Trimming cost V 4 bases and J 2 bases, with 12 bases left between them. From germline, CDR1 is DFQATT and CDR2 SNEGSKA (reference sequence). The CDR3 bases that were read are TGCAGTGCTACCCGACACGGGGCTGGAAACACC. Translating it yields CSATRHGAGNT. The entire CDR3 is CSATRHGAGNTIYF.

Comments on this clone: The read terminates 3 residues ahead of where the CDR3 ends, so the germline J gene completes it. The chain combines TRBV12-3 or TRBV12-4 with TRBJ1-5, with 10 positions matching TRBD1. The trim removed 1 base at V and 4 bases at J, leaving 1 base unmatched. The CDR3 runs 15 residues. CDR3 protein: CASSLGDRGNQPQHF. CDR3 bases read: TGTGCCAGCAGTTTAGGGGACAGGGGTAATCAGCCC.

A word on this clone: Read sequence stops 3 residues before the CDR3 end, and the germline J gene provides the missing end. The rearrangement joins TRBV2 to TRBJ1-2; 9 nucleotides match TRBD1. CDR3 length: 13 amino acids. V was pared by 7 bases and J by 7 bases, with 7 bases of the junction left unmatched. In germline, CDR1 is SNHLY, CDR2 FYNNEI. The sequenced part of the CDR3 DNA is TGTGCCAGCATCTGGGACAGGGACCTTGGC. Protein product: CASIWDRDLG. The CDR3 reads in full as CASIWDRDLGYTF. Filled out from reference TRBV2 and TRBJ1-2, the complete variable domain reads EPEVTQTPSHQVTQMGQEVILRCVPISNHLYFYWYRQILGQKVEFLVSFYNNEISEKSEIFDDQFSVERPDGSNFTLKIRSTKLEDSAMYFCASIWDRDLGYTFGSGTRLTVV.

On this clone itself: Read coverage stops 3 residues before the CDR3 terminus; the germline J gene supplies the remainder. The chain uses TRBV19 and TRBJ1-5, with D uncertain. This CDR3 spans 16 amino acids. Trimming removed 4 bases from V and 0 bases from J, with 13 bases in between. Germline V gene sequence: CDR1 LNHDA, CDR2 SQIVND (reference sequence). The CDR3 loop is CASSSAPPYSNQPQHF. The sequenced part of the CDR3 DNA is TGTGCCAGTAGTAGCGCCCCGCCATATAGCAATCAGCCC.

The CDR3 spells CASSIFARDRLSPLHF. CDR3 bases read: TGTGCCAGTAGTATCTTCGCGCGGGACAGGCTCTCACCC. The chain recombines TRBV19 with TRBJ1-6; 8 bases map to TRBD1. The read ends 3 residues early relative to the CDR3; the germline J gene fills the gap. This CDR3 comprises 16 residues. Germline lookup yields CDR1 LNHDA and CDR2 SQIVND (reference sequence). V was pared by 3 bases and J by 10 bases, with 11 bases of the junction left unmatched.